This T cell receptor beta chain was profiled in a study of CD8 T cells in ankylosing spondylitis. Study-level points and caveats: Roughly eight highly homologous variants made up a TCR beta motif that seemed to typify ankylosing spondylitis blood. The disease-linked clones had a CD8+ phenotype and low blood frequencies.

Points on this clonotype: Antigen: not known.

Via MiXCR, TCRdb re-called the 5' RACE reads, giving one row per CDR3 protein. The sample lists about 400,000 distinct CDR3 sequences, around 22% occurring once. The length of the CDR3 is 11 residues. V was clipped by 4 bases and J by 6 bases, with 5 bases between them. CDR1 SNHLY and CDR2 FYNNEI come from the germline V gene. The chain joins TRBV2 to TRBJ2-3; D gene ambiguous. This TCR came from a male donor with ankylosing spondylitis. The sequenced material came from blood, either unsorted or a sorted T cell fraction (not recorded which). This chain's CDR3 is CASSVMDTQYF. The CDR3 DNA sequence: TGTGCCAGCAGTGTCATGGATACGCAGTATTTT.